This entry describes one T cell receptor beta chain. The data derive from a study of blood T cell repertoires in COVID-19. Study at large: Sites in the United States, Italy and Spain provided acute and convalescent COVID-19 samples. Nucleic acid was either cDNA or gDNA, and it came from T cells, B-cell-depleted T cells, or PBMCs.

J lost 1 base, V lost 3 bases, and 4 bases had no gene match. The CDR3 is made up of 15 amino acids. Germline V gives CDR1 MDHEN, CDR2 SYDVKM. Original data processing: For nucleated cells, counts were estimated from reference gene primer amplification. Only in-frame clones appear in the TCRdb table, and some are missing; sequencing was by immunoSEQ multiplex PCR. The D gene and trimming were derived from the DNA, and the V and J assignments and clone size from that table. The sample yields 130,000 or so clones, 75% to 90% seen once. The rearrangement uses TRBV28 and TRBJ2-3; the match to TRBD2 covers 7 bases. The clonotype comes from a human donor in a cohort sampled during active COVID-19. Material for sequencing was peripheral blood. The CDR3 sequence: CASSFGGSRTDTQYF. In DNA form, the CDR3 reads TGTGCCAGCAGTTTCGGCGGGAGCCGCACAGATACGCAGTATTTT.